Listed below are T cell receptor beta chains from one sample, sequenced in a study of blood T cell repertoires in COVID-19. Assay: immunoSEQ multiplex PCR; the TCRdb copy retains only in-frame clones and omits some. The profile shows approximately 64,000 clones, around 90% of them singletons. The sequencing sample was made of peripheral blood. Receptor source: a woman aged 55 to 70 with COVID-19, enrolled during active disease. Both conserved end residues are part of each CDR3. Fields, in order: J gene, clone size, V gene, D gene, CDR3 DNA, CDR3 protein. The D gene is left open where the match is weak. A clone size is listed for some rows: how often the clone was seen (once, few, many), or a class if it is expanded.

j_gene: TRBJ2-1; abundance: .; v_gene: TRBV6-5; d_gene: .; CDR3nt: TGTGCCAGCACTCTACAAGGGGGGGGGTACAATGAGCAGTTCTTC; CDR3aa: CASTLQGGGYNEQFF
j_gene: TRBJ2-7; abundance: .; v_gene: TRBV9; d_gene: .; CDR3nt: TGTGCCAGCAGCGTAGCTGGGCTAGCACGCGAGCAGTACTTC; CDR3aa: CASSVAGLAREQYF
j_gene: TRBJ2-7; abundance: .; v_gene: TRBV9; d_gene: TRBD1; CDR3nt: TGTGCCAGCAGCTTCCGGGACAGCGTAGGGGGTGAGCAGTACTTC; CDR3aa: CASSFRDSVGGEQYF
j_gene: TRBJ2-1; abundance: once; v_gene: TRBV10-3; d_gene: TRBD2; CDR3nt: TGTGCCATCAGTGAGGGGAGCAGCGGGATTAGCTCCTACAATGAGCAGTTCTTC; CDR3aa: CAISEGSSGISSYNEQFF
j_gene: TRBJ1-6; abundance: .; v_gene: TRBV20-1; d_gene: TRBD1; CDR3nt: TGCAGTGCTAGTATGACAGGGGGCAGTCCCCTCCACTTT; CDR3aa: CSASMTGGSPLHF
j_gene: TRBJ2-3; abundance: once; v_gene: TRBV3-1/TRBV3-2; d_gene: .; CDR3nt: TGTGCCAGCAGCCAAGATGGAGTTCTCTCAGATACGCAGTATTTT; CDR3aa: CASSQDGVLSDTQYF
j_gene: TRBJ2-1; abundance: once; v_gene: TRBV5-4; d_gene: .; CDR3nt: TGTGCCAGCAGCTTGGCTATGTATGAGCAGTTCTTC; CDR3aa: CASSLAMYEQFF
j_gene: TRBJ1-4; abundance: .; v_gene: TRBV30; d_gene: TRBD1; CDR3nt: TGTGCCTGGAGTGCGACCGACAGGGCTGAAAAACTGTTTTTT; CDR3aa: CAWSATDRAEKLFF
j_gene: TRBJ2-1; abundance: .; v_gene: TRBV30; d_gene: .; CDR3nt: TGTGCCTGGAGTCTCAGGAATGAGCAGTTCTTC; CDR3aa: CAWSLRNEQFF
j_gene: TRBJ1-1; abundance: .; v_gene: TRBV12-3/TRBV12-4; d_gene: TRBD1; CDR3nt: TGTGCCAGCAGTCAGGGGGACACTGAAGCTTTCTTT; CDR3aa: CASSQGDTEAFF
j_gene: TRBJ2-3; abundance: .; v_gene: TRBV11-3; d_gene: .; CDR3nt: TGTGCCAGCAGCCCGGGCACGGGGGATACGCAGTATTTT; CDR3aa: CASSPGTGDTQYF
j_gene: TRBJ1-2; abundance: once; v_gene: TRBV4-3; d_gene: .; CDR3nt: TGCGCCAGCAGCCAAGATAAAGGCGGAGGAGGACTAGCTAACTATGGCTACACCTTC; CDR3aa: CASSQDKGGGGLANYGYTF
j_gene: TRBJ2-1; abundance: .; v_gene: TRBV24-1; d_gene: .; CDR3nt: TGTGCCACCAGTCCTAGCCGGGCGAACAATGAGCAGTTCTTC; CDR3aa: CATSPSRANNEQFF
j_gene: TRBJ1-4; abundance: .; v_gene: TRBV28; d_gene: .; CDR3nt: TGTGCCAGCAGTGACCGGGCCCAGGGACTTAATGAAAAACTGTTTTTT; CDR3aa: CASSDRAQGLNEKLFF
j_gene: TRBJ2-2; abundance: few; v_gene: TRBV4-3; d_gene: .; CDR3nt: TGCGCCAGCAGCCCAACCCCTCGACTGGCCCCCGGGGAGCTGTTTTTT; CDR3aa: CASSPTPRLAPGELFF
j_gene: TRBJ2-7; abundance: .; v_gene: TRBV5-6; d_gene: .; CDR3nt: TGTGCCAGCAGCTTGTATGGCTTCTCCTACGAGCAGTACTTC; CDR3aa: CASSLYGFSYEQYF
j_gene: TRBJ2-5; abundance: few; v_gene: TRBV5-1; d_gene: .; CDR3nt: TGCGCCAGCAGCTTGGGGCACGCACAAGAGACCCAGTACTTC; CDR3aa: CASSLGHAQETQYF
j_gene: TRBJ2-5; abundance: .; v_gene: TRBV27; d_gene: .; CDR3nt: TGTGCCATAAAGGGGCAAGAGACCCAGTACTTC; CDR3aa: CAIKGQETQYF
j_gene: TRBJ1-3; abundance: .; v_gene: TRBV6-5; d_gene: .; CDR3nt: TGTGCCAGCAGATACTCCCAGGCGGGAAACACCATATATTTT; CDR3aa: CASRYSQAGNTIYF
j_gene: TRBJ1-6; abundance: .; v_gene: TRBV28; d_gene: TRBD1; CDR3nt: TGTGCCAGCAGTTTTGACAGGGGGCGTTCACCCCTCCACTTT; CDR3aa: CASSFDRGRSPLHF
j_gene: TRBJ1-2; abundance: .; v_gene: TRBV18; d_gene: .; CDR3nt: TGTGCCAGCTCACCACAGACAGCAACCCTGTCTTATGGCTACACCTTC; CDR3aa: CASSPQTATLSYGYTF
j_gene: TRBJ2-3; abundance: .; v_gene: TRBV11-2; d_gene: .; CDR3nt: TGTGCCAGCAGCCCCAGAGGGAGCGACCCCACAGATACGCAGTATTTT; CDR3aa: CASSPRGSDPTDTQYF
j_gene: TRBJ1-4; abundance: once; v_gene: TRBV19; d_gene: TRBD1; CDR3nt: TGTGCCAGTAACCTGCCAGGGACAGCTAATGAAAAACTGTTTTTT; CDR3aa: CASNLPGTANEKLFF
j_gene: TRBJ2-2; abundance: .; v_gene: TRBV19; d_gene: .; CDR3nt: TGTGCCAGCCATCCAGAGACTCCGAACACCGGGGAGCTGTTTTTT; CDR3aa: CASHPETPNTGELFF
j_gene: TRBJ2-1; abundance: once; v_gene: TRBV19; d_gene: TRBD2; CDR3nt: TGTGCCAGTAGTCAACTAGCGGGAGGTTCCGGTGAGCAGTTCTTC; CDR3aa: CASSQLAGGSGEQFF
j_gene: TRBJ1-3; abundance: few; v_gene: TRBV6-1; d_gene: .; CDR3nt: TGTGCCAGCAGTGAACAAGGGGCTGCTGGAAACACCATATATTTT; CDR3aa: CASSEQGAAGNTIYF
j_gene: TRBJ1-2; abundance: .; v_gene: TRBV12-3/TRBV12-4; d_gene: .; CDR3nt: TGTGCCAGCAGTTTAGGGCAGGACTATGGCTACACCTTC; CDR3aa: CASSLGQDYGYTF
j_gene: TRBJ1-3; abundance: .; v_gene: TRBV19; d_gene: .; CDR3nt: TGTGCCAGTAGTTTCCGGGGGGGCTCTGGAAACACCATATATTTT; CDR3aa: CASSFRGGSGNTIYF
j_gene: TRBJ2-7; abundance: .; v_gene: TRBV28; d_gene: .; CDR3nt: TGTGCCAGCAGACTGGACAGAGACTACGAGCAGTACTTC; CDR3aa: CASRLDRDYEQYF
j_gene: TRBJ2-7; abundance: .; v_gene: TRBV2; d_gene: TRBD1; CDR3nt: TGTGCCAGCACGAGGGACAGGGGGTACGAGCAGTACTTC; CDR3aa: CASTRDRGYEQYF
j_gene: TRBJ2-7; abundance: .; v_gene: TRBV7-9; d_gene: TRBD1; CDR3nt: TGTGCCAGCGGTCCGGGACAGGGTGGGTACGAGCAGTACTTC; CDR3aa: CASGPGQGGYEQYF
j_gene: TRBJ2-1; abundance: .; v_gene: TRBV27; d_gene: .; CDR3nt: TGTGCCAGCAGCCGGAGACTAGTTAATGAGCAGTTCTTC; CDR3aa: CASSRRLVNEQFF
j_gene: TRBJ1-1; abundance: .; v_gene: TRBV11-3; d_gene: TRBD1; CDR3nt: TGTGCCAGCAGCCCCCGGACAGGGCGAACTGAAGCTTTCTTT; CDR3aa: CASSPRTGRTEAFF
j_gene: TRBJ2-7; abundance: .; v_gene: TRBV7-2; d_gene: TRBD1; CDR3nt: TGTGCCAGCAGCTACAACGGACAGGGGATCTCCTACGAGCAGTACTTC; CDR3aa: CASSYNGQGISYEQYF
j_gene: TRBJ1-4; abundance: once; v_gene: TRBV28; d_gene: TRBD1; CDR3nt: TGTGCCAGCAGCGGGGACAGTTCTAATGAAAAACTGTTTTTT; CDR3aa: CASSGDSSNEKLFF
j_gene: TRBJ2-3; abundance: .; v_gene: TRBV11-2; d_gene: TRBD1; CDR3nt: TGTGCCAGCAGCTTACTAGCAGGGGGAAACACAGATACGCAGTATTTT; CDR3aa: CASSLLAGGNTDTQYF
j_gene: TRBJ2-1; abundance: .; v_gene: TRBV6-5; d_gene: TRBD2; CDR3nt: TGTGCCAGCAGTCCCTTTAGCGGGGGTGAGCAGTTCTTC; CDR3aa: CASSPFSGGEQFF
j_gene: TRBJ2-1; abundance: .; v_gene: TRBV9; d_gene: TRBD1; CDR3nt: TGTGCCAGCAGCGTAATCGGGGACAGGGTCTTAAATGAGCAGTTCTTC; CDR3aa: CASSVIGDRVLNEQFF
j_gene: TRBJ1-2; abundance: .; v_gene: TRBV7-2; d_gene: .; CDR3nt: TGTGCCAGCAGCCGCAGGGGAGCTAACTATGGCTACACCTTC; CDR3aa: CASSRRGANYGYTF
j_gene: TRBJ1-2; abundance: .; v_gene: TRBV19; d_gene: TRBD1; CDR3nt: TGTGCCAGTAGTATCGAAGGGGGCGATTGGAATGGCTACACCTTC; CDR3aa: CASSIEGGDWNGYTF
j_gene: TRBJ2-1; abundance: .; v_gene: TRBV4-3; d_gene: TRBD2; CDR3nt: TGCGCCAGCAGCCATCAAACTAGCGGGAGCTACAATGAGCAGTTCTTC; CDR3aa: CASSHQTSGSYNEQFF
j_gene: TRBJ1-2; abundance: .; v_gene: TRBV28; d_gene: .; CDR3nt: TGTGCCAGCAGTCTGAGGGCTAACTATGGCTACACCTTC; CDR3aa: CASSLRANYGYTF
j_gene: TRBJ2-1; abundance: .; v_gene: TRBV9; d_gene: .; CDR3nt: TGTGCCAGCAGCGTAGGAGGTGGTGCCGCCTCCTACAATGAGCAGTTCTTC; CDR3aa: CASSVGGGAASYNEQFF
j_gene: TRBJ2-2; abundance: .; v_gene: TRBV5-1; d_gene: .; CDR3nt: TGCGCCAGCAGCGCGGGACAGTCCACCGGGGAGCTGTTTTTT; CDR3aa: CASSAGQSTGELFF
j_gene: TRBJ1-2; abundance: .; v_gene: TRBV27; d_gene: TRBD1; CDR3nt: TGTGCCAGCAGACGACAGGGCTATGGCTACACCTTC; CDR3aa: CASRRQGYGYTF
j_gene: TRBJ1-6; abundance: .; v_gene: TRBV30; d_gene: .; CDR3nt: TGTGCCTGGAGTGTAACGGTGGGGGGTTCACCCCTCCACTTT; CDR3aa: CAWSVTVGGSPLHF
j_gene: TRBJ2-3; abundance: .; v_gene: TRBV7-9; d_gene: .; CDR3nt: TGTGCCAGCAGCTCGTCCACAGATACGCAGTATTTT; CDR3aa: CASSSSTDTQYF
j_gene: TRBJ2-3; abundance: .; v_gene: TRBV27; d_gene: TRBD1; CDR3nt: TGTGCCAGCACCCCTTGGACAGGGGGGGTCTCAGATACGCAGTATTTT; CDR3aa: CASTPWTGGVSDTQYF
j_gene: TRBJ2-1; abundance: .; v_gene: TRBV9; d_gene: .; CDR3nt: TGTGCCAGCAGCGTAACAGTGGGCAATGAGCAGTTCTTC; CDR3aa: CASSVTVGNEQFF
j_gene: TRBJ2-7; abundance: .; v_gene: TRBV6-5; d_gene: TRBD2; CDR3nt: TGTGCCAGCAGTCCGGGACTAGCCGGTTACGAGCAGTACTTC; CDR3aa: CASSPGLAGYEQYF
j_gene: TRBJ1-5; abundance: .; v_gene: TRBV4-1; d_gene: .; CDR3nt: TGCGCCAGCAGCCAAGACATAAAAGGGACAAGGGCCTATCAGCCCCAGCATTTT; CDR3aa: CASSQDIKGTRAYQPQHF
j_gene: TRBJ2-1; abundance: .; v_gene: TRBV5-1; d_gene: .; CDR3nt: TGCGCCAGCAGCTTAACAGGGCGCGGGAATGAGCAGTTCTTC; CDR3aa: CASSLTGRGNEQFF
j_gene: TRBJ2-1; abundance: .; v_gene: TRBV7-2; d_gene: .; CDR3nt: TGTGCCAGCAGCTTACGTGTGGGGGGAAACAATGAGCAGTTCTTC; CDR3aa: CASSLRVGGNNEQFF